A single sample is the source of the 8 T cell receptor beta chains below, sequenced in a study of T-cell memory formation after mild COVID-19. From the 5' RACE reads, TCRdb called clonotypes with MiXCR, one entry per CDR3 protein. The sample comprises around 200,000 distinct CDR3 sequences, around a sixth of which are singletons, and under 4.5% rests with the top ten. The sequencing input was PBMCs or a T cell subset sorted from them (not recorded which). The receptors were sampled from a man in his late teens or twenties who had mild COVID-19 (a few samples of this study predate the infection). Cell type and time point are not known.

The V and J genes are TRBV20-1 and TRBJ2-5; D remains ambiguous. Trimming left V 2 bases short and J 2 bases short, with 18 bases between. The CDR3 runs 16 residues. From germline, CDR1 is DFQATT and CDR2 SNEGSKA (reference sequence). The CDR3 bases are TGCAGTGCTAGACCTACACGGTTTACAAGTCAAGAGACCCAGTACTTC. This encodes CSARPTRFTSQETQYF.

This clonotype was picked up a small number of times. The chain employs TRBV20-1 and TRBJ2-5; 8 bases agree with TRBD1. Germline values: CDR1 DFQATT, CDR2 SNEGSKA (reference sequence). The V gene end was trimmed by 6 bases and the J gene end by 5 bases; junction bases not matched to a gene: 14. There are 15 residues in the CDR3. Here the CDR3 reads CSAPRTGWSSETQYF. The CDR3 DNA sequence: TGCAGTGCCCCCCGGACAGGGTGGTCGTCGGAGACCCAGTACTTC.

This rearrangement joins TRBV5-1 to TRBJ1-1, with D maybe TRBD1 (5 bases). The CDR3 length is 14 residues. V lost 4 bases and J lost 8, with 18 bases in between. The V gene's germline CDR1 is SGHRS and CDR2 YFSETQ. CDR3 DNA: TGCGCCAGCAGCACTTACCCTCGGGACGGAGAAGCTTTCTTT. This translates into CASSTYPRDGEAFF.

The genes are TRBV7-2 and TRBJ1-2; 8 bases are a match to TRBD1. V was clipped by 5 bases and J by 10 bases; unmatched bases: 9. This CDR3 comprises 13 residues. From germline, CDR1 is SGHTA and CDR2 FQGNSA. The CDR3 sequence is CASSATGGWDYTF. CDR3 DNA: TGTGCCAGCAGCGCCACAGGGGGATGGGACTACACCTTC. Full variable domain (missing parts from reference TRBV7-2 and TRBJ1-2): GAGVSQSPSNKVTEKGKDVELRCDPISGHTALYWYRQSLGQGLEFLIYFQGNSAPDKSGLPSDRFSAERTGGSVSTLTIQRTQQEDSAVYLCASSATGGWDYTFGSGTRLTVV.

The chain recombines TRBV4-3 with TRBJ2-7; 12 bases line up with TRBD1. Unmatched junction bases numbered 3, after V lost 2 bases and J lost 4 bases. Per the germline V gene, CDR1 is LGHNA and CDR2 is YSLEER. The CDR3 runs 15 residues. The chain's CDR3 is CASSQLGQGAYEQYF. The CDR3, as DNA: TGCGCCAGCAGCCAACTGGGACAGGGGGCTTACGAGCAGTACTTC.

The CDR3 DNA is TGTGCCAGCTCACCACTTGATGAGGGCGGGGGCTACACCTTC. Protein sequence: CASSPLDEGGGYTF. V gene TRBV18 combines with J gene TRBJ1-2; D ambiguous. The CDR3 consists of 14 residues. Trimming cost V 1 base and J 8 bases, with 14 bases left between them. Per the germline V gene, CDR1 is KGHSH and CDR2 is LQKENI.

The chain couples TRBV7-8 to TRBJ1-2; D gene uncertain. V was cut by 4 bases and J by 4 bases, with 19 bases left in between. Germline values: CDR1 SGHVS, CDR2 FQNEAQ. The CDR3 totals 16 residues. The CDR3 nucleotides read TGTGCCAGCAGCTCGTACCGAGATAGACCCTTCTATGGCTACACCTTC. It translates to CASSSYRDRPFYGYTF.

This clonotype has only a few counts. The chain has TRBV24-1 and TRBJ2-5; D possibly corresponds to TRBD1 (6 bases). The CDR3 runs to 13 residues. The germline CDR1 and CDR2 sequences are KGHDR and SFDVKD. Trimming left V 8 bases short and J 5 bases short, with 14 bases between. The CDR3 DNA reads as TGTGCCACCACCTCAGGGGCGAGGGAGACCCAGTACTTC. Protein sequence: CATTSGARETQYF.